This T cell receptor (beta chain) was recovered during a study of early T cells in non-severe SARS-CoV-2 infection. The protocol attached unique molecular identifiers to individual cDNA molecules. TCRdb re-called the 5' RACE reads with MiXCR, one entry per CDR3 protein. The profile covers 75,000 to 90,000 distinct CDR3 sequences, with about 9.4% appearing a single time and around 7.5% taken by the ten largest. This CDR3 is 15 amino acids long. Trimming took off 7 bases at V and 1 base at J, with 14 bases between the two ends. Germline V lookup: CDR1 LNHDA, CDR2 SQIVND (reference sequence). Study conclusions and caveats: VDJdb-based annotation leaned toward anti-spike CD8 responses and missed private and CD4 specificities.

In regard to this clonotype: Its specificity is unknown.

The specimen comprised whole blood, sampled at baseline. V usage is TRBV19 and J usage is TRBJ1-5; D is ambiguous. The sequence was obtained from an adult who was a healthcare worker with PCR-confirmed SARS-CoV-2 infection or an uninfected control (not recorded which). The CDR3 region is CASTWGGGSNQPQHF. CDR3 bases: TGTGCCAGTACTTGGGGAGGAGGGAGCAATCAGCCCCAGCATTTT.